Following are 30 T cell receptor beta chains from one sample sequenced in a study of post-analysis software for immune sequencing data. Unique molecular identifiers tagged the TCR beta cDNA libraries. Each CDR3 protein is one row after TCRdb ran MiXCR on the PCR reads. The data hold about 540,000 distinct CDR3 sequences, with around a third observed a single time. Antigen specificity for these receptors is unknown. Study results and limitations: There were roughly 5 TRBV segments more frequent in patients than controls, and TRBV5-6, TRBV5-1 and TRBV20-1 were among them.

Source material: blood. The source of these receptors is a girl aged 2-17 years with multiple sclerosis.

The chain couples TRBV12-3 or TRBV12-4 to TRBJ2-7; 10 nucleotides match TRBD1. V was clipped by 2 bases and J by 10 bases; unmatched bases: 5. CDR3 length: 13 residues. CDR3 in amino acids: CASSLFRDRGQYF. The CDR3 coding sequence is TGTGCCAGCAGTTTATTTCGGGACAGGGGACAGTACTTC.

This clonotype was observed many times. The chain links TRBV6-5 to TRBJ2-7; D gene unclear. The CDR3 has 11 amino acids. The germline CDR1 and CDR2 sequences are MNHEY and SVGAGI. V was cut by 5 bases and J by 3 bases, with 5 bases left in between. CDR3 sequence (DNA): TGTGCCAGCAGTAACAACTACGAGCAGTACTTC. Encoded protein: CASSNNYEQYF.

The chain joins TRBV7-9 to TRBJ2-7, with TRBD1 matching 7 bases. This CDR3 has 16 residues. After removal of 2 bases from V and 0 bases from J, the junction contained 7 bases not matched to a gene. CDR1 and CDR2 from the germline V gene are SEHNR and FQNEAQ (reference sequence). The CDR3 DNA reads as TGTGCCAGCAGCTTACCTAGACAGGGACCCTCCTACGAGCAGTACTTC. Translated: CASSLPRQGPSYEQYF.

This clonotype was seen a few times. The germline gene is not matched at one end of the junction; a read error may be the cause. The chain links TRBV20-1 to TRBJ1-6; D possibly corresponds to TRBD1 (5 bases). This CDR3 has 17 amino acids. Germline CDR1 reads DFQATT; CDR2 reads SNEGSKA (reference sequence). CDR3 amino acids: CSASGRVHGANNSPLHF. The CDR3 DNA sequence: TGCAGTGCTAGTGGCCGGGTTCACGGGGCCAATAATTCGCCCCTCCACTTT.

CDR3 sequence reads: CSGRQDSTYEQYF. The CDR3 bases are TGCAGCGGCCGACAGGACTCCACCTACGAGCAGTACTTC. J is TRBJ2-7 and V is TRBV29-1, with D perhaps matching TRBD1 (6 bases). The length of the CDR3 is 13 residues. The V gene lost 7 bases and the J gene lost 2 bases, with 15 bases spanning the gap. Looked up from germline, CDR1 is SQVTM and CDR2 is ANQGSEA.

The chain is built from TRBV5-1 and TRBJ1-1; D perhaps matches TRBD1 (6 bases). This CDR3 has 17 amino acids. Germline assignment: CDR1 SGHRS and CDR2 YFSETQ. V was pared by 4 bases and J by 2 bases, with 21 bases between. In nucleotides, the CDR3 is TGCGCCAGCAGCGCGTTATCTACAGGGACGTCAAACACTGAAGCTTTCTTT. It codes for CASSALSTGTSNTEAFF.

Ten or more counts support this clonotype. The V gene is TRBV5-1, the J gene TRBJ1-4; D gene ambiguous. Trimming cost V 1 base and J 2 bases, with 3 bases left between them. This CDR3 region has 13 residues. Germline V gives CDR1 SGHRS, CDR2 YFSETQ. CDR3 nucleotides: TGCGCCAGCAGCTTGAGCACTAATGAAAAACTGTTTTTT. Translated: CASSLSTNEKLFF. The whole variable domain, remainder taken from reference TRBV5-1 and TRBJ1-4, is KAGVTQTPRYLIKTRGQQVTLSCSPISGHRSVSWYQQTPGQGLQFLFEYFSETQRNKGNFPGRFSGRQFSNSRSEMNVSTLELGDSALYLCASSLSTNEKLFFGSGTQLSVL.

The table lists this clonotype with a few counts. J is TRBJ2-5 and V is TRBV29-1; 8 bases map to TRBD1. The CDR3 has 16 amino acids. Trimming at V came to 5 bases and at J to 2 bases, leaving 13 bases not matched to a gene. Germline V CDR1 and CDR2: SQVTM, ANQGSEA. The CDR3 coding sequence is TGCAGCGTTAAAGGGACCGATTACAGGGGGCAAGAGACCCAGTACTTC. Translated, it gives CSVKGTDYRGQETQYF.

This clonotype was found a few times. The chain carries TRBV5-1 and TRBJ2-1; TRBD2 is a possible D gene (6 bases). This CDR3 spans 13 amino acids. Per germline, CDR1 SGHRS and CDR2 YFSETQ. Trimming removed 3 bases from V and 6 bases from J, with 10 bases in between. CDR3 DNA: TGCGCCAGCAGCTGGGGGACTTCCAATGAGCAGTTCTTC. It specifies CASSWGTSNEQFF.

The chain uses TRBV5-6 and TRBJ1-2; D call uncertain. Germline values: CDR1 SGHDT, CDR2 YYEEEE. CDR3 length equals 11 residues. The V end lost 3 bases, the J end lost 6 bases, and 6 bases lay between the germline ends. The CDR3 sequence is CASSSLDGYTF. For the CDR3, the DNA is TGTGCCAGCAGCTCTTTGGATGGCTACACCTTC.

The chain links TRBV11-2 to TRBJ2-1, with 9 bases lining up with TRBD1. Trimming took 1 base from V and 7 from J; bases not matched to a gene: 8. The germline CDR1 and CDR2 sequences are SGHAT and FQNNGV. The length of the CDR3 is 16 residues. CDR3 sequence: CASSLVGTGFKNEQFF. CDR3 bases: TGTGCCAGCAGCTTAGTGGGGACAGGGTTTAAGAATGAGCAGTTCTTC.

The chain recombines TRBV20-1 with TRBJ1-5; weak D call: TRBD1 (6 bases). V was pared by 3 bases and J by 0 bases, with 18 bases between. This CDR3 is built from 17 residues. CDR1 is DFQATT, CDR2 SNEGSKA, per germline (reference sequence). The CDR3 reads CSASWSGEGDSNQPQHF. CDR3 nucleotides: TGCAGTGCTAGCTGGTCAGGGGAAGGAGATAGCAATCAGCCCCAGCATTTT.

This clonotype was counted a few times. This CDR3 reads CSVFGHKRSNEQFF. CDR3 nucleotides: TGCAGCGTTTTCGGGCATAAGCGTAGCAATGAGCAGTTCTTC. This rearrangement joins TRBV29-1 to TRBJ2-1; D gene ambiguous. CDR1 and CDR2 from the germline V gene are SQVTM and ANQGSEA. With 5 bases removed from V and 6 bases from J, the gap between germline ends came to 17 bases. CDR3 length: 14 residues.

This clonotype turned up a few times. The rearrangement links TRBV12-3 or TRBV12-4 to TRBJ2-5; 7 positions agree with TRBD2. The CDR3 runs to 15 residues. V shed 1 base, J shed 7 bases, and the junction held 9 bases outside the gene matches. CDR3 bases: TGTGCCAGCAGTTTAGGCATTGGGGGGAGGGGGACCCAGTACTTC. Its protein product is CASSLGIGGRGTQYF.

The chain recombines TRBV4-2 with TRBJ1-6; no definite D call. Germline-derived CDR1 and CDR2 are LGHNA and YNFKEQ. The ends were cut back, 2 bases at V and 0 bases at J, with 8 bases in the middle. The CDR3 extends over 16 amino acids. CDR3 sequence reads: CASSQFANSYNSPLHF. The CDR3 region has the DNA TGTGCCAGCAGCCAATTCGCTAACTCCTATAATTCACCCCTCCACTTT.

This chain links TRBV24-1 with TRBJ2-6; 9 nucleotides match TRBD1. With V trimmed by 4 bases and J by 0 bases, 6 bases remained unmatched. Per the germline V gene, CDR1 is KGHDR and CDR2 is SFDVKD. This CDR3 has 18 residues. CDR3 region: CATSDRTGDDSGANVLTF. In nucleotides, the CDR3 is TGTGCCACCAGTGACCGGACAGGGGACGACTCTGGGGCCAACGTCCTGACTTTC.

In this sample, this clonotype turned up a few times. The chain recombines TRBV7-2 with TRBJ2-3; D is uncertain. CDR3 length: 14 residues. The germline V gene encodes CDR1 SGHTA and CDR2 FQGNSA. Trimming cost V 0 bases and J 6 bases, with 10 bases left between them. The CDR3 protein is CASSLASRVDTQYF. CDR3 in DNA: TGTGCCAGCAGCTTAGCGTCTCGGGTGGATACGCAGTATTTT.

This clonotype was picked up many times. The chain uses TRBV5-1 and TRBJ2-3; unclear D gene. The CDR3 consists of 13 residues. Germline V gives CDR1 SGHRS, CDR2 YFSETQ. V lost 2 bases and J lost 0, with 4 bases in between. CDR3 sequence: CASSFPSTDTQYF. The CDR3 region has the DNA TGCGCCAGCAGCTTCCCCAGCACAGATACGCAGTATTTT.

V and J are TRBV20-1 and TRBJ2-2, with TRBD2 matching over 11 bases. Unmatched junction bases numbered 3, after V lost 4 bases and J lost 5 bases. This CDR3 is built from 14 residues. CDR1 is DFQATT and CDR2 is SNEGSKA in the germline V gene (reference sequence). CDR3 DNA sequence: TGCAGTGCTAATCTAGCGGGGGGAACCGGGGAGCTGTTTTTT. The encoded protein is CSANLAGGTGELFF.

The table lists this clonotype with a few counts. DNA for the CDR3: TGCGCCAGCAGCCCGGACTACGTTACCGACATTCAGTACTTC. It yields the protein CASSPDYVTDIQYF. The gene calls are TRBV5-1 and TRBJ2-4; TRBD2 might be the D (6 bases). Between the trimmed V and J ends, which lost 4 bases and 8 bases, there was a span of 16 bases. Germline CDR1 reads SGHRS; CDR2 reads YFSETQ. There are 14 residues in the CDR3.

Concerning this clonotype itself: A junction end diverges from the germline sequence, so it may reflect a read error. V gene TRBV7-3 combines with J gene TRBJ2-3, with D possibly being TRBD1 (7 bases). The germline gives CDR1 SGHTA, CDR2 FQGTGA. This CDR3 comprises 16 residues. The CDR3 spells CASSPYWVGGTDTQYF. CDR3 DNA sequence: TGTGCCAGCAGCCCTTACTGGGTAGGGGGGACAGATACGCAATATTTT.

This clonotype was counted a few times. The chain links TRBV7-3 to TRBJ2-3, with 12 bases lining up with TRBD1. The V and J ends lost 5 bases and 3 bases, in that order; junction bases with no gene match: 6. The CDR3 length is 16 residues. Germline V CDR1 and CDR2: SGHTA, FQGTGA. This CDR3 reads CASSRDRGRGTDTQYF. The CDR3 bases are TGTGCCAGCAGCAGGGACAGGGGGCGGGGTACAGATACGCAGTATTTT. Filled out from reference TRBV7-3 and TRBJ2-3, the complete variable domain reads GAGVSQTPSNKVTEKGKYVELRCDPISGHTALYWYRQSLGQGPEFLIYFQGTGAADDSGLPNDRFFAVRPEGSVSTLKIQRTERGDSAVYLCASSRDRGRGTDTQYFGPGTRLTVL.

The CDR3 loop is CASSSGTSVLETQYF. CDR3 nucleotides: TGTGCCAGCAGTTCCGGGACTAGCGTTTTAGAGACCCAGTACTTC. This chain uses TRBV2 with TRBJ2-5; 10 nucleotides match TRBD2. Germline CDR1 reads SNHLY; CDR2 reads FYNNEI. V lost 5 bases to trimming and J lost 4 bases; unmatched junction nucleotides: 7. The CDR3 length is 15 residues.

Details on this clonotype: The junction and the germline gene differ at one end; a read error may be behind it. This chain joins TRBV12-3 or TRBV12-4 and TRBJ1-2; D call uncertain. The CDR3 length is 14 residues. CDR3 amino acids: CASSSTGINYGYIF. The CDR3 coding sequence is TGTGCCAGCAGCTCTACCGGGATAAACTATGGCTACATCTTC.

This clonotype appeared once. The V call is TRBV9, the J call TRBJ1-1; D is uncertain. V was clipped by 3 bases and J by 4 bases, with 10 bases between them. This CDR3 spans 13 amino acids. Germline assignment: CDR1 SGDLS and CDR2 YYNGEE. The CDR3 nucleotides are TGTGCCAGCAGCGCAGCTCTAGGCACTGAAGCTTTCTTT. Residues: CASSAALGTEAFF.

There are a few counts of this clonotype. The rearrangement uses TRBV5-4 and TRBJ2-7; D remains ambiguous. V was clipped by 4 bases and J by 0 bases, with 14 bases between them. From germline, CDR1 is SGHNT and CDR2 YYREEE (reference sequence). CDR3 length: 15 residues. This CDR3 reads CASSHLGYSSYEQYF. The DNA of the CDR3 is TGTGCCAGCAGCCACCTGGGTTACAGCTCCTACGAGCAGTACTTC.

This chain links TRBV5-1 with TRBJ2-1, with D perhaps TRBD2 (6 bases). Germline V gives CDR1 SGHRS, CDR2 YFSETQ. Trimming took off 0 bases at V and 6 bases at J, with 16 bases between the two ends. The CDR3 spans 16 residues. Written as DNA, the CDR3 is TGCGCCAGCAGCTTGGGGGACGGGGGAGAAGTCAATGAGCAGTTCTTC. Translating gives CASSLGDGGEVNEQFF.

This clonotype has only a few counts. The chain combines TRBV12-3 or TRBV12-4 with TRBJ2-5; possible D gene TRBD2, 5 bases. There are 13 residues in the CDR3. Deletions cut 6 bases from V and 5 bases from J, with 13 bases between. CDR3 DNA: TGTGCCAGCAGCGCAGAGGGATGGGAGACCCAGTACTTC. Its protein is CASSAEGWETQYF.

The rearrangement links TRBV4-1 to TRBJ2-2, with a possible D match to TRBD2 (6 bases). V was trimmed by 1 base and J by 5 bases, leaving 11 bases between them. The length of the CDR3 is 15 residues. Per the germline V gene, CDR1 is MGHRA and CDR2 is YSYEKL. Written as DNA, the CDR3 is TGCGCCAGCAGCCAAGTGGAGGGATTTACCGGGGAGCTGTTTTTT. It codes for CASSQVEGFTGELFF.

V usage is TRBV9 and J usage is TRBJ2-5, with TRBD2 identical over 11 bases. The CDR3 covers 15 residues. With V trimmed by 3 bases and J by 4 bases, 5 bases remained unmatched. Germline V gene lookup returns CDR1 SGDLS and CDR2 YYNGEE. The CDR3 sequence: CASSGGTSGGETQYF. The CDR3 nucleotides are TGTGCCAGCAGCGGGGGGACTAGCGGAGGAGAGACCCAGTACTTC.